This entry lists 11 T cell receptor beta chains sequenced from one sample in a study of blood T cell repertoires in COVID-19. Clones were sequenced by immunoSEQ multiplex PCR, and TCRdb holds only the in-frame ones, with some missing. Found here are approximately 96,000 clones, roughly 90% of them singletons; the top ten hold around 4.2%. Sequencing input: peripheral blood. The receptor source for this set is a human donor with COVID-19, enrolled during active disease. The donor label of this sample is uncertain.

The CDR3 here is CASSFRQGIDGYTF. The CDR3 bases are TGTGCCAGCAGCTTTAGGCAGGGAATAGATGGCTACACCTTC. The chain carries TRBV11-2 and TRBJ1-2; D is possibly TRBD1 (5 bases). V gave up 3 bases and J gave up 6 bases, with 14 bases separating them. Germline V gene lookup returns CDR1 SGHAT and CDR2 FQNNGV. CDR3 length equals 14 residues.

The genes are TRBV28 and TRBJ1-2, with D maybe TRBD1 (5 bases). Germline CDR1 MDHEN, CDR2 SYDVKM. This CDR3 contains 16 residues. The V end was cut by 2 bases, the J end by 0 bases, with 13 bases between. The DNA of the CDR3 is TGTGCCAGCAGTTTAGGGTGGCAGGGCACTAACTATGGCTACACCTTC. It yields the protein CASSLGWQGTNYGYTF.

The chain recombines TRBV3-1 (or the pseudogene TRBV3-2) with TRBJ2-7; the match to TRBD1 covers 8 bases. The germline V gene has CDR1 LGHDT and CDR2 YNNKEL (reference sequence). The CDR3 has 12 residues. J lost 6 bases, V lost 7 bases, and 5 bases had no gene match. CDR3 in amino acids: CASNQGAGEQYF. CDR3 sequence (DNA): TGTGCCAGCAACCAGGGGGCCGGCGAGCAGTACTTC.

The chain employs TRBV5-1 and TRBJ2-7; no clear D. The CDR3 is made up of 13 amino acids. From germline, CDR1 is SGHRS and CDR2 YFSETQ. The V end was cut by 0 bases, the J end by 2 bases, with 6 bases between. This CDR3 reads CASSLAQTYEQYF. In nucleotides, the CDR3 is TGCGCCAGCAGCTTGGCACAGACCTACGAGCAGTACTTC.

The chain carries TRBV6-5 and TRBJ1-1, with TRBD1 identical over 8 bases. The V and J ends lost 6 bases and 7 bases, in that order; junction bases with no gene match: 7. This CDR3 is 13 amino acids long. Germline-derived CDR1 and CDR2 are MNHEY and SVGAGI. CDR3 sequence: CASSTGGAGEAFF. CDR3 DNA sequence: TGTGCCAGCAGCACAGGGGGGGCCGGTGAAGCTTTCTTT.

The chain is built from TRBV28 and TRBJ2-2, with 9 bases aligning to TRBD1. Germline V gives CDR1 MDHEN, CDR2 SYDVKM. The CDR3 totals 16 residues. Unmatched junction bases numbered 7, after V lost 4 bases and J lost 4 bases. The CDR3 DNA reads TGTGCCAGCAGTTCTCCGGGACAGGGAATCACCGGGGAGCTGTTTTTT. Residues: CASSSPGQGITGELFF.

The chain uses TRBV7-2 and TRBJ2-1; D is undetermined. V was pared by 1 base and J by 0 bases, with 7 bases between. From germline, CDR1 is SGHTA and CDR2 FQGNSA. The CDR3 sequence is 15 residues long. The CDR3 protein is CASSLVASSYNEQFF. The CDR3 DNA reads TGTGCCAGCAGCTTAGTGGCCAGCTCCTACAATGAGCAGTTCTTC.

The V call is TRBV10-2, the J call TRBJ2-7; the match to TRBD1 covers 11 bases. Germline trimming cut 2 bases from V and 12 bases from J; bases unmatched to any gene: 3. This CDR3 has 12 amino acids. Germline CDR1 and CDR2: WSHSY and SAAADI. CDR3 sequence (DNA): TGCGCCAGCAGTGAGGGACAGGGGGCTGTGTACTTC. This encodes CASSEGQGAVYF.

The chain uses TRBV18 and TRBJ2-7, with D hard to call. The CDR3 contains 13 residues. The V end lost 3 bases, the J end lost 1 base, and 7 bases lay between the germline ends. Germline lookup yields CDR1 KGHSH and CDR2 LQKENI. The CDR3 bases are TGTGCCAGCTCACCGTCAGGATCCTACGAGCAGTACTTC. Translated, it gives CASSPSGSYEQYF.

V usage is TRBV2 and J usage is TRBJ2-7; maybe TRBD1 (6 bases). Deletions cut 11 bases from V and 0 bases from J, with 14 bases between. The germline V gene encodes CDR1 SNHLY and CDR2 FYNNEI. CDR3 length equals 13 residues. The CDR3 coding sequence is TGTGCCCTCGGGGACACGAACTCCTACGAGCAGTACTTC. Protein product: CALGDTNSYEQYF.

The chain joins TRBV13 to TRBJ1-2; D is unresolved. Trimming removed 3 bases from V and 0 bases from J, with 8 bases in between. Germline lookup yields CDR1 PRHDT and CDR2 FYEKMQ (reference sequence). This CDR3 has 14 amino acids. The CDR3 region has the DNA TGTGCCAGCAGCTTCACGATAGCTAACTATGGCTACACCTTC. Amino acids: CASSFTIANYGYTF.